The clone carrying this TCR beta chain was counted once. Its antigen is undetermined. Trimming took 6 bases from V and 4 from J; bases not matched to a gene: 5. CDR1 is MGHDK and CDR2 is SYGVNS in the germline V gene. The CDR3 loop spans 14 amino acids. The data belong to a study of PD-L1 blockade in urothelial cancer. Background on the study: Atezolizumab was started by patients in the mid-2010s at 1,200 mg intravenously every 3 weeks. Each participant's history included 0 to 3 prior chemotherapy regimens.

Sequencing used immunoSEQ multiplex PCR; TCRdb keeps in-frame clones, though not all of them. The table has under 40,000 clones, approximately 80% seen once. The study enrolled patients with locally advanced or metastatic urothelial carcinoma. Overall study results and limits: A below-median TCR clonality in blood before treatment predicted better survival.

This specimen consisted of PBMCs, obtained around atezolizumab (anti-PD-L1) treatment. The receptor's source is a man in his sixties or seventies with urothelial cancer. This chain connects TRBV25-1 to TRBJ1-1, with 10 bases identical to TRBD1. The CDR3 is CASRTGGLVTEAFF. For the CDR3, the DNA is TGTGCCAGCAGGACAGGGGGCTTGGTCACTGAAGCTTTCTTT. Variable domain in full (rest from reference TRBV25-1 and TRBJ1-1): EADIYQTPRYLVIGTGKKITLECSQTMGHDKMYWYQQDPGMELHLIHYSYGVNSTEKGDLSSESTVSRIRTEHFPLTLESARPSHTSQYLCASRTGGLVTEAFFGQGTRLTVV.